The 14 T cell receptor beta chains reported below all come from one sample, sequenced in a study of cytomegalovirus exposure and HLA in healthy donors. PCR involved 60 Vbeta and 13 Jbeta primers. TCRdb keeps only in-frame clones here, not all; method: immunoSEQ multiplex PCR. The sample has about 100,000 clones; approximately 70% are singletons. The sequencing sample was made of PBMCs. These receptors were taken from a woman aged 18-30 years in good health and CMV-seropositive.

Worth noting for this clone: At one end the junction does not follow the germline gene, possibly because of a read error. The chain is built from TRBV7-3 and TRBJ1-1; no clear D. From germline, CDR1 is SGHTA and CDR2 FQGTGA. This CDR3 is 12 amino acids long. Here the CDR3 reads CSSSHGNTEAFF. CDR3 DNA sequence: TGTTCCAGCAGCCACGGGAACACTGAAGCTTTCTTT.

The chain combines TRBV4-3 with TRBJ1-5; a possible D gene is TRBD1 (5 bases). The germline V and J ends were trimmed by 0 bases and 8 bases, with 8 bases remaining between them. The length of the CDR3 is 13 residues. The germline V gene encodes CDR1 LGHNA and CDR2 YSLEER. The CDR3 DNA is TGCGCCAGCAGCCAAGATCAGGGTAAGCCCCAGCATTTT. Protein product: CASSQDQGKPQHF.

This clone was detected a few times. The V gene is TRBV7-9, the J gene TRBJ1-4, with 7 bases matching TRBD1. Germline CDR1 SEHNR, CDR2 FQNEAQ (reference sequence). The CDR3 totals 14 residues. With V trimmed by 5 bases and J by 7 bases, 7 bases remained unmatched. Here the CDR3 reads CASSPGTEVEKLFF. CDR3 sequence (DNA): TGTGCCAGCAGCCCCGGGACAGAGGTTGAAAAACTGTTTTTT.

This clone was recorded a few times. V usage is TRBV5-1 and J usage is TRBJ2-7, with D perhaps TRBD2 (5 bases). V shed 5 bases and J shed 2 bases, with 11 bases lying between them. The germline CDR1 and CDR2 sequences are SGHRS and YFSETQ. The CDR3 spans 13 residues. In DNA form, the CDR3 reads TGCGCCAGCAGTGGCGGAGGTACCTACGAGCAGTACTTC. Residues: CASSGGGTYEQYF.

In its sample, this clone was seen once. The chain carries TRBV10-3 and TRBJ2-2; 7 nucleotides match TRBD2. The V segment lost 3 bases and the J segment 6 bases; nucleotides outside the gene matches: 1. Per the germline V gene, CDR1 is ENHRY and CDR2 is SYGVKD. The CDR3 is made up of 13 amino acids. CDR3 coding DNA: TGTGCCATCAGTGACGCGGGAGCCGGGGAGCTGTTTTTT. It translates to CAISDAGAGELFF.

This clone was picked up one time. This chain uses TRBV5-1 with TRBJ2-1; 7 bases fit TRBD2. CDR1 and CDR2 from the germline V gene are SGHRS and YFSETQ. The CDR3 totals 15 residues. V dropped 4 bases and J dropped 0; count of bases not matched to a gene: 4. The DNA of the CDR3 is TGCGCCAGCAGCGCGGCTAGCGGCTCCTACAATGAGCAGTTCTTC. It is translated as CASSAASGSYNEQFF. Looking up the rest from reference TRBV5-1 and TRBJ2-1 gives the full variable domain: KAGVTQTPRYLIKTRGQQVTLSCSPISGHRSVSWYQQTPGQGLQFLFEYFSETQRNKGNFPGRFSGRQFSNSRSEMNVSTLELGDSALYLCASSAASGSYNEQFFGPGTRLTVL.

The genes are TRBV10-2 and TRBJ2-2; TRBD1 matches 9 bases. This CDR3 has 14 amino acids. V dropped 7 bases and J dropped 4; count of bases not matched to a gene: 4. The V gene's germline CDR1 is WSHSY and CDR2 SAAADI. Here the CDR3 reads CASTVTGGTGELFF. As DNA, the CDR3 is TGCGCCAGCACCGTGACAGGGGGCACCGGGGAGCTGTTTTTT.

The chain recombines TRBV9 with TRBJ2-4, with TRBD1 matching 7 bases. With V trimmed by 0 bases and J by 6 bases, 6 bases remained unmatched. Per germline, CDR1 SGDLS and CDR2 YYNGEE. This CDR3 contains 15 residues. The chain's CDR3 is CASSVGGGVLNIQYF. The CDR3 DNA reads as TGTGCCAGCAGCGTAGGAGGGGGCGTCTTAAACATTCAGTACTTC. Combining the CDR3 with reference TRBV9 and TRBJ2-4 gives the whole variable domain DSGVTQTPKHLITATGQRVTLRCSPRSGDLSVYWYQQSLDQGLQFLIQYYNGEERAKGNILERFSAQQFPDLHSELNLSSLELGDSALYFCASSVGGGVLNIQYFGAGTRLSVL.

This clone has just a few counts. J is TRBJ1-5 and V is TRBV6-1, with 9 bases matching TRBD1. Germline values: CDR1 MNHNS, CDR2 SASEGT. Losses at the gene ends were 11 bases for V and 1 base for J; bases not matched to a gene: 3. The CDR3 covers 13 residues. As DNA, the CDR3 is TGTGCCGGACAGGGGCAGAGCAATCAGCCCCAGCATTTT. Translation: CAGQGQSNQPQHF.

The genes are TRBV5-6 and TRBJ2-1, with 9 bases aligning to TRBD2. This CDR3 is 15 amino acids long. The germline V gene has CDR1 SGHDT and CDR2 YYEEEE. Trimming cost V 3 bases and J 6 bases; bases outside gene matches: 7. CDR3 DNA sequence: TGTGCCAGCAGCTACCTAGCGGGAAATATCAATGAGCAGTTCTTC. It specifies CASSYLAGNINEQFF.

This rearrangement joins TRBV18 to TRBJ1-5, with unresolved D. Trimming pared 1 base from V and 3 bases from J, leaving 10 bases between. Per germline, CDR1 KGHSH and CDR2 LQKENI. This CDR3 region has 15 residues. The CDR3 region has the DNA TGTGCCAGCTCACCACAAGGGCGGGACAATCAGCCCCAGCATTTT. Protein: CASSPQGRDNQPQHF. Looking up the rest from reference TRBV18 and TRBJ1-5 gives the full variable domain: NAGVMQNPRHLVRRRGQEARLRCSPMKGHSHVYWYRQLPEEGLKFMVYLQKENIIDESGMPKERFSAEFPKEGPSILRIQQVVRGDSAAYFCASSPQGRDNQPQHFGDGTRLSIL.

This chain joins TRBV28 and TRBJ1-4; maybe TRBD1 (5 bases). The CDR3 totals 13 residues. The V gene's germline CDR1 is MDHEN and CDR2 SYDVKM. V lost 4 bases and J lost 8, with 11 bases in between. The CDR3 region is CASSSPGGEKLFF. Here the CDR3 DNA reads TGTGCCAGCAGTTCCCCCGGGGGGGAAAAACTGTTTTTT.

This rearrangement joins TRBV6-5 to TRBJ2-3; 7 nucleotides agree with TRBD1. CDR1 is MNHEY and CDR2 is SVGAGI in the germline V gene. The CDR3 covers 13 residues. The ends lost 5 bases at V and 10 bases at J; junction bases unmatched: 9. The CDR3 bases are TGTGCCAGCAGTGCGACAGGGTTTTCCGCGCAGTATTTT. It specifies CASSATGFSAQYF.

The V gene is TRBV6-1, the J gene TRBJ2-7, with a weak D call TRBD2 (5 bases). Trimming pared 8 bases from V and 3 bases from J, leaving 14 bases between. The germline V gene encodes CDR1 MNHNS and CDR2 SASEGT. The CDR3 covers 13 residues. The CDR3 DNA follows: TGTGCCAGCGTTCGGGCGGGCTTCTACGAGCAGTACTTC. Its translation is CASVRAGFYEQYF.